This TCR beta chain was recovered during a study of T cells after yellow fever vaccination. Points from the study as a whole: Most clones from primary vaccination were detected again post-booster (96% CD4, about 88% CD8). It was a small share of clonotypes that appeared in both CD4 and CD8 compartments.

Concerning this clonotype itself: Its antigen is unidentified.

Germline V gene data show CDR1 as KGHDR and CDR2 as SFDVKD. This CDR3 spans 15 amino acids. V gave up 5 bases and J gave up 1 base, with 10 bases separating them. Making TCR cDNA involved 5'RACE template switching, which added UMIs and a universal primer site. A single record per CDR3 protein comes from TCRdb applying MiXCR to the 5' RACE reads. The sample records a few hundred thousand distinct CDR3 sequences, roughly 10% being singletons. The rearrangement joins TRBV24-1 to TRBJ2-2; TRBD1 is a possible D gene (6 bases). Source: PBMCs, taken on the day of the first yellow fever vaccination. The sequence was obtained from a man aged 18 to 29 who received the YFV17D yellow fever vaccine. This CDR3 is CATSVSQGNTGELFF. DNA for the CDR3: TGTGCCACCAGTGTTTCACAGGGGAACACCGGGGAGCTGTTTTTT.